The 26 T cell receptor beta chains presented below share a single source sample, sequenced in a study of blood T cell repertoires in COVID-19. The repertoire was sequenced with immunoSEQ multiplex PCR; TCRdb's copy has only in-frame clones and lacks some. The sample has about 230,000 clones; approximately 91% are singletons. Specimen: peripheral blood. Source of these receptors: an older woman with acute or convalescent COVID-19.

This sequence joins TRBV5-1 and TRBJ2-1; 7 bases are shared with TRBD2. After removal of 4 bases from V and 5 bases from J, the junction contained 9 bases not matched to a gene. The length of the CDR3 is 15 residues. Per the germline V gene, CDR1 is SGHRS and CDR2 is YFSETQ. The CDR3 loop is CASSINPGTNNEQFF. For the CDR3, the DNA is TGCGCCAGCAGCATCAACCCCGGGACTAACAATGAGCAGTTCTTC.

The gene calls are TRBV7-2 and TRBJ2-3; no clear D gene. CDR3 length: 13 amino acids. Deletions cut 5 bases from V and 5 bases from J, with 11 bases between. Germline V gene sequence: CDR1 SGHTA, CDR2 FQGNSA. The CDR3, as DNA: TGTGCCAGCAGCCCCATCAGCGTAGATACGCAGTATTTT. Protein sequence: CASSPISVDTQYF.

A word on this clone: Additional DNA sequences in this sample encode the identical CDR3. The rearrangement joins TRBV18 to TRBJ1-6, with 7 bases lining up with TRBD1. Trimming removed 6 bases from V and 8 bases from J; junction bases left unmatched: 4. The germline CDR1 and CDR2 sequences are KGHSH and LQKENI. The CDR3 is 13 residues long. The CDR3 nucleotides are TGTGCCAGCTCCCCCGACAGGGATTCACCCCTCCACTTT. As protein: CASSPDRDSPLHF.

This clone is a singleton in its sample. The J gene is TRBJ1-2, the V gene TRBV4-1; no clear D gene. V lost 5 bases, J lost 6 bases, and 25 bases lay in between. This CDR3 is built from 17 residues. The germline V gene encodes CDR1 MGHRA and CDR2 YSYEKL. As DNA, the CDR3 is TGCGCCAGCAGCTCCAGTCCGGTCCCCGCTAGACGGGATGGCTACACCTTC. Protein: CASSSSPVPARRDGYTF.

CDR3 in DNA: TGTGCCAGCAGTTTAGATCGGGGTGAAGCTTTCTTT. Translation gives CASSLDRGEAFF. The chain is built from TRBV28 and TRBJ1-1; D not certain. Germline CDR1 reads MDHEN; CDR2 reads SYDVKM. This CDR3 region has 12 residues. Trimming removed 2 bases from V and 7 bases from J, with 8 bases in between. The full variable domain, completed using reference TRBV28 and TRBJ1-1, is DVKVTQSSRYLVKRTGEKVFLECVQDMDHENMFWYRQDPGLGLRLIYFSYDVKMKEKGDIPEGYSVSREKKERFSLILESASTNQTSMYLCASSLDRGEAFFGQGTRLTVV.

The rearrangement uses TRBV6-5 and TRBJ1-6, with D tentatively TRBD1 (6 bases). Looked up from germline, CDR1 is MNHEY and CDR2 is SVGAGI. The CDR3 totals 13 residues. Trimming pared 4 bases from V and 7 bases from J, leaving 8 bases between. The CDR3 loop is CASSLGANSPLHF. The DNA of the CDR3 is TGTGCCAGCAGTTTGGGGGCAAATTCACCCCTCCACTTT.

CDR3 residues: CASSLGGSGLSYEQYF. CDR3 nucleotide sequence: TGTGCCAGCAGCTTGGGGGGGAGCGGGCTCTCCTACGAGCAGTACTTC. The chain recombines TRBV7-2 with TRBJ2-7; TRBD2 matches 7 bases. The trim removed 3 bases at V and 0 bases at J, leaving 8 bases unmatched. The germline V gene has CDR1 SGHTA and CDR2 FQGNSA. The CDR3 runs 16 residues.

The chain links TRBV9 to TRBJ2-3; 13 nucleotides line up with TRBD2. From germline, CDR1 is SGDLS and CDR2 YYNGEE. The CDR3 runs to 16 residues. V shed 4 bases, J shed 4 bases, and the junction held 6 bases outside the gene matches. The CDR3 DNA sequence: TGTGCCAGCAGCACCCGGACTAGCGGGGGCTCAGATACGCAGTATTTT. It specifies CASSTRTSGGSDTQYF.

CDR3 nucleotide sequence: TGTGCCAGCAGCTTAAAGAGGAATTCACCCCTCCACTTT. Translation gives CASSLKRNSPLHF. The chain couples TRBV7-3 to TRBJ1-6; D not certain. Between the trimmed V and J ends, which lost 1 base and 7 bases, there was a span of 5 bases. Germline CDR1 and CDR2: SGHTA and FQGTGA. The CDR3 consists of 13 residues. The full variable domain, with the rest looked up from reference TRBV7-3 and TRBJ1-6, is GAGVSQTPSNKVTEKGKYVELRCDPISGHTALYWYRQSLGQGPEFLIYFQGTGAADDSGLPNDRFFAVRPEGSVSTLKIQRTERGDSAVYLCASSLKRNSPLHFGNGTRLTVT.

This clone was detected only once. V is TRBV5-4 and J is TRBJ1-2, with 12 bases fitting TRBD1. The J segment lost 6 bases and the V segment lost 3 bases, leaving 12 bases of the junction unmatched. CDR3 length: 17 amino acids. Germline V CDR1 and CDR2: SGHNT, YYREEE (reference sequence). The CDR3 region is CASSSGRDRGRTDGYTF. In nucleotides, the CDR3 is TGTGCCAGCAGCTCGGGGAGGGACAGGGGGCGAACAGATGGCTACACCTTC.

The chain recombines TRBV27 with TRBJ2-7; D is undetermined. The germline gives CDR1 MNHEY, CDR2 SMNVEV (reference sequence). This CDR3 has 15 amino acids. The V and J ends lost 2 bases and 0 bases respectively, with 11 bases between them. The CDR3 spells CASSLKPHPSYEQYF. The CDR3 DNA reads TGTGCCAGCAGTTTAAAGCCCCATCCCTCCTACGAGCAGTACTTC.

This chain joins TRBV27 and TRBJ1-2; D not certain. Germline V gives CDR1 MNHEY, CDR2 SMNVEV (reference sequence). The CDR3 sequence is 15 residues long. V was clipped by 2 bases and J by 3 bases, with 13 bases between them. CDR3 in DNA: TGTGCCAGCAGTTTAAGGAGAGGGTGGGACTATGGCTACACCTTC. This encodes CASSLRRGWDYGYTF.

V usage is TRBV9 and J usage is TRBJ2-3; 10 nucleotides match TRBD2. Germline lookup yields CDR1 SGDLS and CDR2 YYNGEE. Trimming cost V 4 bases and J 2 bases; bases outside gene matches: 7. This CDR3 is built from 16 residues. The CDR3 region is CASSPWTSGFTDTQYF. CDR3 nucleotides: TGTGCCAGCAGCCCATGGACTAGCGGTTTCACAGATACGCAGTATTTT.

The rearrangement joins TRBV28 to TRBJ1-5, with 10 bases that match TRBD1. The trim removed 5 bases at V and 6 bases at J, leaving 10 bases unmatched. Germline CDR1 is MDHEN and CDR2 is SYDVKM. The CDR3 has 16 residues. The CDR3, as DNA: TGTGCCAGCAGTCAGACCCGGGACAGGGGATCTCAGCCCCAGCATTTT. Translation: CASSQTRDRGSQPQHF.

The chain carries TRBV7-9 and TRBJ1-4, with TRBD1 matching 9 bases. Germline loops: CDR1 SEHNR, CDR2 FQNEAQ (reference sequence). V lost 7 bases and J lost 11; bases outside the gene matches: 17. There are 16 residues in the CDR3. The chain's CDR3 is CASTQLDRDRAFKLFF. CDR3 DNA sequence: TGTGCCAGCACCCAACTCGACCGGGACAGGGCATTTAAACTGTTTTTT.

The CDR3 bases are TGCGCCAGCAGCCCGACGGGGGACTATGGCTACACCTTC. Its protein is CASSPTGDYGYTF. This chain joins TRBV5-1 and TRBJ1-2; weak D call: TRBD1 (5 bases). V lost 4 bases and J 3 bases, leaving 10 bases between the germline ends. The CDR3 length is 13 residues. Germline V gives CDR1 SGHRS, CDR2 YFSETQ.

There are a few counts of this clone. J is TRBJ2-7 and V is TRBV5-1; TRBD2 aligns across 7 bases. Germline lookup yields CDR1 SGHRS and CDR2 YFSETQ. Unmatched junction bases numbered 5, after V lost 0 bases and J lost 2 bases. The CDR3 length is 15 residues. CDR3 loop: CASSLEVAGTYEQYF. CDR3 bases: TGCGCCAGCAGCTTGGAGGTAGCGGGCACCTACGAGCAGTACTTC.

The chain joins TRBV30 to TRBJ1-5; D unclear. The CDR3 consists of 13 residues. The V and J ends lost 2 bases and 3 bases respectively, with 8 bases between them. Germline V lookup: CDR1 GTSNPN, CDR2 SVGIG (reference sequence). CDR3 nucleotides: TGTGCCTGGAGTTCAGGTCCCAATCAGCCCCAGCATTTT. This codes for CAWSSGPNQPQHF.

J is TRBJ2-7 and V is TRBV10-3; D possibly corresponds to TRBD1 (5 bases). The CDR3 consists of 12 residues. Trimming shortened V by 5 bases and J by 3 bases, and 8 bases separated the two germline ends. Germline CDR1 reads ENHRY; CDR2 reads SYGVKD. Written as DNA, the CDR3 is TGTGCCATCAGTAATCAGGGCTACGAGCAGTACTTC. It translates to CAISNQGYEQYF.

This chain connects TRBV19 to TRBJ1-5, with D unclear. This CDR3 contains 15 residues. V lost 2 bases, J lost 0 bases, and 8 bases lay in between. Germline V gene sequence: CDR1 LNHDA, CDR2 SQIVND (reference sequence). The CDR3 sequence is CASSISDYSNQPQHF. The CDR3 bases are TGTGCCAGTAGTATATCAGATTATAGCAATCAGCCCCAGCATTTT.

In DNA, the CDR3 is TGTGCCAGCAGCCCCCAGCACAGGGGGACTGAAGCTTTCTTT. It codes for CASSPQHRGTEAFF. The chain has TRBV7-2 and TRBJ1-1, with 8 bases lining up with TRBD1. The CDR3 spans 14 residues. Unmatched junction bases numbered 7, after V lost 5 bases and J lost 5 bases. Germline-derived CDR1 and CDR2 are SGHTA and FQGNSA.

This clone has just one count. The chain is built from TRBV13 and TRBJ2-1, with 7 nucleotides matching TRBD2. After removal of 5 bases from V and 15 bases from J, the junction contained 7 bases not matched to a gene. CDR3 length: 11 residues. Per germline, CDR1 PRHDT and CDR2 FYEKMQ (reference sequence). The CDR3 DNA is TGTGCCAGCAGCCTCGGACTAGGGGCGTTCTTC. Its protein is CASSLGLGAFF.

The chain uses TRBV7-9 and TRBJ1-6, with D possibly being TRBD1 (6 bases). Trimming removed 5 bases at V and 10 bases at J, with 15 bases between. The CDR3 runs 14 residues. CDR1 is SEHNR, CDR2 FQNEAQ, per germline (reference sequence). CDR3: CASSTDRRGSPLHF. As DNA, the CDR3 is TGTGCCAGCAGCACGGACAGAAGGGGCTCACCCCTCCACTTT.

Comments on this clone: Other DNA sequences in the same sample also yield this CDR3. The V and J genes are TRBV30 and TRBJ1-1; 7 bases line up with TRBD1. Germline V lookup: CDR1 GTSNPN, CDR2 SVGIG (reference sequence). The CDR3 extends over 14 amino acids. V shed 1 base, J shed 5 bases, and the junction held 7 bases outside the gene matches. As DNA, the CDR3 is TGTGCCTGGAGTGCTAAACAGGGGAGAACTGAAGCTTTCTTT. Translated: CAWSAKQGRTEAFF.

The CDR3 bases are TGTGCCAGCAGTGAAAAGGGAGGGTGGGAGGAAAAACTGTTTTTT. Protein product: CASSEKGGWEEKLFF. This chain connects TRBV2 to TRBJ1-4; D not certain. The CDR3 has 15 amino acids. The germline V and J ends were trimmed by 2 bases and 8 bases, with 15 bases remaining between them. The germline CDR1 and CDR2 sequences are SNHLY and FYNNEI.

The rearrangement uses TRBV3-1 (or the pseudogene TRBV3-2) and TRBJ1-5, with D tentatively TRBD1 (5 bases). The CDR3 has 13 amino acids. Trimming took 4 bases from V and 4 from J, leaving 8 bases between them. Germline V gives CDR1 LGHDT, CDR2 YNNKEL (reference sequence). The CDR3: CASSRQRNQPQHF. In nucleotides, the CDR3 is TGTGCCAGCAGCCGACAGCGAAATCAGCCCCAGCATTTT.